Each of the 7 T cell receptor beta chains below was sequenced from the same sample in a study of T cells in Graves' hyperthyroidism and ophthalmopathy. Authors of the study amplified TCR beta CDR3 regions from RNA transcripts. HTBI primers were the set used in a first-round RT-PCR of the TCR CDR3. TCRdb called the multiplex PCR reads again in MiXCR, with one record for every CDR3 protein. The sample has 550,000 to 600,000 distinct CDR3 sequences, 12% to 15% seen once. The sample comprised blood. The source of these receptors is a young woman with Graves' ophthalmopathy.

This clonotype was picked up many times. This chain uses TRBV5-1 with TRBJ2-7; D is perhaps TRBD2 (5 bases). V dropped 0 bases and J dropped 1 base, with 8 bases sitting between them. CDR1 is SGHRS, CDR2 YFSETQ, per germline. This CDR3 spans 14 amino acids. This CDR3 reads CASSLEPGSYEQYF. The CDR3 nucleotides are TGCGCCAGCAGCTTGGAGCCGGGATCCTACGAGCAGTACTTC.

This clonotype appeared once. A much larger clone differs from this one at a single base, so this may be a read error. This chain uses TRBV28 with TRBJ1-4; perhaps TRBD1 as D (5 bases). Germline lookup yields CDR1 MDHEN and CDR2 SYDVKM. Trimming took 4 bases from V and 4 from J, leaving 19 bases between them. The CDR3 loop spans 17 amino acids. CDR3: CASSSRAGPTFNEKLFF. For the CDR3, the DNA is TGTGCCAGCAGTTCCCGGGCAGGGCCGACCTTTAATGAAAAACTGTTTTTT.

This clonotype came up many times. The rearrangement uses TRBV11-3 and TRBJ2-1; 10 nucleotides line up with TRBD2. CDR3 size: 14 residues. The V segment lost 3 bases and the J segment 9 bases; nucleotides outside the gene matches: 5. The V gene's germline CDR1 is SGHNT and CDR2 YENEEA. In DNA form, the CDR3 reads TGTGCCAGCAGCTTGCTAGCGGGAGAAACTGAGCAGTTCTTC. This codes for CASSLLAGETEQFF.

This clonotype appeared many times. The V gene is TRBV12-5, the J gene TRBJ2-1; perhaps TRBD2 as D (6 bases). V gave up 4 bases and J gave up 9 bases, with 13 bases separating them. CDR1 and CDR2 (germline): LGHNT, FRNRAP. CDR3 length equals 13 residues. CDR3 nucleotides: TGTGCTAGTGGTTCCCGGGGACTCTTTGAGCAGTTCTTC. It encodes CASGSRGLFEQFF.

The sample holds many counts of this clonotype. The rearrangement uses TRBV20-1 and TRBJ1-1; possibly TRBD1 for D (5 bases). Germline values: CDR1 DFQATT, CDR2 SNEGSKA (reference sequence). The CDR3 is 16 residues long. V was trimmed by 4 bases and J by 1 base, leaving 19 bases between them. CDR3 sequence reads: CSATPAGPLRNTEAFF. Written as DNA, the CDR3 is TGCAGTGCTACACCAGCGGGACCGCTACGGAACACTGAAGCTTTCTTT.

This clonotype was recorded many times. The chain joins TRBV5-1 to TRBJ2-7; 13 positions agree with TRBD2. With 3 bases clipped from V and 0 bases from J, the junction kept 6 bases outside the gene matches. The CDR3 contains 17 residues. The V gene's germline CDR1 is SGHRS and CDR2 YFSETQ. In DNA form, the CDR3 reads TGCGCCAGCAGCTATGGGACTAGCGGGATCAGCTCCTACGAGCAGTACTTC. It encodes CASSYGTSGISSYEQYF.

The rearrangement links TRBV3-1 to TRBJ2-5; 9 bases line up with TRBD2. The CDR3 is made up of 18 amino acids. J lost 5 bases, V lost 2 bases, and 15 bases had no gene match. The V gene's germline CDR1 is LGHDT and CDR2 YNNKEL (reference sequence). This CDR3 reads CASSQRTPVAGVWETQYF. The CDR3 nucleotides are TGTGCCAGCAGCCAAAGGACCCCAGTAGCGGGAGTATGGGAGACCCAGTACTTC.